The present entry profiles one TCR beta chain with its context. Its antigen is unknown. Primed by a sample-barcoded 5' primer and a J-beta primer mix, a second PCR proceeded for 7 to 11 cycles. TCRdb used MiXCR to reprocess the 5' RACE reads, holding one entry per CDR3 protein. The sample gives over 500,000 distinct CDR3 sequences, 25% to 35% of which show up once; about 3.9% is in the top ten. These data originate in a study of blood T cells in healthy people across ages. The germline V gene encodes CDR1 SEHNR and CDR2 FQNEAQ (reference sequence). After removal of 5 bases from V and 4 bases from J, the junction contained 10 bases not matched to a gene. This CDR3 spans 15 amino acids. Study-level points and caveats: Roughly linear age-related decline in beta diversity appeared, significant by age 40. The long-lived group displayed more naive CD4+ cells, plus higher diversity, than the aged donors did.

These data also formed part of another study, on T cells of mothers and their children. As reported in that work: Each 15 ul cDNA reaction used roughly 1.4 ug RNA; all RNA was used. It was found that thymic selection shapes TCR recombination output similarly in related and unrelated pairs.

The J gene is TRBJ2-5, the V gene TRBV7-9; TRBD1 matches 7 bases. Sequenced material: blood. The sequence derives from a boy aged 2 to 9 in good health. This chain's CDR3 is CASSPLTGNGETQYF. In DNA form, the CDR3 reads TGTGCCAGCAGCCCCCTGACAGGGAATGGAGAGACCCAGTACTTC.